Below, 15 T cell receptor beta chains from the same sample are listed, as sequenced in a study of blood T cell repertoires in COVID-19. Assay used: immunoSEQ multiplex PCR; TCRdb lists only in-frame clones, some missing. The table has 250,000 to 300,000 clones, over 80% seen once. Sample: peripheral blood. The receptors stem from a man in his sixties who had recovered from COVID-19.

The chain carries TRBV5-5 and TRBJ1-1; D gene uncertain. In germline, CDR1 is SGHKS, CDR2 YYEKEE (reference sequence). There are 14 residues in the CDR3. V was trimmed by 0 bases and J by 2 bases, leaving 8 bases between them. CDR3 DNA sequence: TGTGCCAGCAGCTTGGGGCAGGCAAACACTGAAGCTTTCTTT. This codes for CASSLGQANTEAFF.

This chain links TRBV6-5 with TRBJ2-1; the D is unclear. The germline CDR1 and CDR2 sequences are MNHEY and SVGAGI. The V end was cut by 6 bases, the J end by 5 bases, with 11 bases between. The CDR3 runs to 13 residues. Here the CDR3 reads CASSIAPNNEQFF. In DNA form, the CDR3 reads TGTGCCAGCAGCATAGCACCCAACAATGAGCAGTTCTTC.

The CDR3 protein is CAGGTFQETQYF. The CDR3 coding sequence is TGTGCCGGTGGGACATTCCAAGAGACCCAGTACTTC. The chain couples TRBV2 to TRBJ2-5, with D possibly TRBD1 on 6 matching bases. Germline CDR1 reads SNHLY; CDR2 reads FYNNEI. V lost 11 bases, J lost 1 base, and 11 bases lay in between. This CDR3 contains 12 residues.

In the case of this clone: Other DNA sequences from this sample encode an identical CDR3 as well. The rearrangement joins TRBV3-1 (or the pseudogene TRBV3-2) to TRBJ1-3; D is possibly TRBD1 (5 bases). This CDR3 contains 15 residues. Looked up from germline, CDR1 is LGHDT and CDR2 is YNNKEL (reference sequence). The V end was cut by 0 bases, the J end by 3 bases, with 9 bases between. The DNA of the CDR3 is TGTGCCAGCAGCCAAGATCAGGGTAGTGGAAACACCATATATTTT. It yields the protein CASSQDQGSGNTIYF.

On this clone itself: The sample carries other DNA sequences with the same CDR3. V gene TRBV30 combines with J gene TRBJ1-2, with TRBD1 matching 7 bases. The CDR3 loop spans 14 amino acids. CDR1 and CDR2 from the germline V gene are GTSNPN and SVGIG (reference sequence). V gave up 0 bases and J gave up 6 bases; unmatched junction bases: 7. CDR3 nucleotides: TGTGCCTGGAGTGTGCGGCAGGGGGTGGATGGCTACACCTTC. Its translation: CAWSVRQGVDGYTF.

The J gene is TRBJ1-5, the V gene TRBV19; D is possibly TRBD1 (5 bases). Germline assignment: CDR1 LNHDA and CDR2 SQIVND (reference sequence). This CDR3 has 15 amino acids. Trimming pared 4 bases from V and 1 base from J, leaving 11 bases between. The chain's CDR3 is CASSTGGGSNQPQHF. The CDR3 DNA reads TGTGCCAGTAGTACGGGGGGTGGGAGCAATCAGCCCCAGCATTTT.

The CDR3 nucleotides are TGTGCCAGCACTTTACAGCTGGGGGCGGTTGAAGCTTTCTTT. It is translated as CASTLQLGAVEAFF. The gene calls are TRBV6-6 and TRBJ1-1; possibly TRBD1 for D (6 bases). The CDR3 covers 14 residues. The V gene's germline CDR1 is MNHNY and CDR2 SVGAGI (reference sequence). The V end was cut by 7 bases, the J end by 7 bases, with 19 bases between.

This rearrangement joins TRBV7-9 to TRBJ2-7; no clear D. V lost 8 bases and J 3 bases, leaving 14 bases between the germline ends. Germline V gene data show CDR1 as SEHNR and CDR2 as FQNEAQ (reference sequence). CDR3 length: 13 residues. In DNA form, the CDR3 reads TGTGCCAGCTCTCCAGGCCCGAGCTACGAGCAGTACTTC. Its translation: CASSPGPSYEQYF.

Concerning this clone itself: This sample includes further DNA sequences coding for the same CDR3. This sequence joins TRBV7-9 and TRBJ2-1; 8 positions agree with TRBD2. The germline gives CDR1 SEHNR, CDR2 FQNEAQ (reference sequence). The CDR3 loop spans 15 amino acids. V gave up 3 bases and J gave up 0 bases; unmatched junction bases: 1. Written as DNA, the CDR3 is TGTGCCAGCAGCTTTAGCGGGACCTCCTACAATGAGCAGTTCTTC. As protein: CASSFSGTSYNEQFF.

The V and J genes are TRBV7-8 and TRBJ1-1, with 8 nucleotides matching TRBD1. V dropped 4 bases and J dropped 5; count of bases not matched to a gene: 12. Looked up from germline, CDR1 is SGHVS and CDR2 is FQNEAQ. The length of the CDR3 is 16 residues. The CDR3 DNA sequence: TGTGCCAGCAGCTGGAACGAAGGGACAGGAAGGACTGAAGCTTTCTTT. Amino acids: CASSWNEGTGRTEAFF.

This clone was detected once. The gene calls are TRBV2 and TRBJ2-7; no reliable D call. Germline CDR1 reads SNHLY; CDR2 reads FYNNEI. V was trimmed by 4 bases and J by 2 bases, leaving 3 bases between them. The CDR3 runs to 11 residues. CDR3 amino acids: CASSAAYEQYF. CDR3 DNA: TGTGCCAGCAGTGCGGCCTACGAGCAGTACTTC.

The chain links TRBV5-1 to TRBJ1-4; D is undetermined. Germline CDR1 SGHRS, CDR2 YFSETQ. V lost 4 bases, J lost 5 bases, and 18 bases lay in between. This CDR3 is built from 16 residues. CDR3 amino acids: CASSRSLGILNEKLFF. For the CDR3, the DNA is TGCGCCAGCAGCCGTTCCCTAGGAATCCTCAATGAAAAACTGTTTTTT.

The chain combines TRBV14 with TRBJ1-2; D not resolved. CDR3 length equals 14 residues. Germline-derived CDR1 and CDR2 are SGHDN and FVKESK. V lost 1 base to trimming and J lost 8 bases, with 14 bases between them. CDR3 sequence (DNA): TGTGCCAGCAGCCAAGTCGTGTCAGGAGGAGGCTACACCTTC. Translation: CASSQVVSGGGYTF.

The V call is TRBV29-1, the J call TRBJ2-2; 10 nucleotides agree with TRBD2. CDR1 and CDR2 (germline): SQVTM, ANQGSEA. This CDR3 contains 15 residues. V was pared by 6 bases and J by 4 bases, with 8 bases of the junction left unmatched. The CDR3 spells CSVKNSGGLTGELFF. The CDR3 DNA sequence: TGCAGCGTCAAAAATAGCGGGGGGCTCACCGGGGAGCTGTTTTTT.

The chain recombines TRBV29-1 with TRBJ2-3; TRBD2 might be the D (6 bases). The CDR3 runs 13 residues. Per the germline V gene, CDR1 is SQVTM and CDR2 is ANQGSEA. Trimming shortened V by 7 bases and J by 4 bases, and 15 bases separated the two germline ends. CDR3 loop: CSGDGSSADTQYF. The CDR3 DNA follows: TGCAGCGGGGACGGATCTAGCGCAGATACGCAGTATTTT.